Below, 2 T cell receptor beta chains from the same sample are listed, as sequenced in a study of cytomegalovirus exposure and HLA in healthy donors. PCR used 60 Vbeta primers and 13 Jbeta primers. Profiling relied on immunoSEQ multiplex PCR, and the TCRdb table lists in-frame clones only, not all of them. The sample lists 150,000 to 200,000 clones, 80% occurring once. Sequencing was done on a sample of PBMCs. These receptors originate from a man aged 25 to 40 in good health and CMV-seropositive.

The CDR3 DNA is TGTGCCAGCAGTTATGGGGGCCGGGAGCTGTTTTTT. Protein product: CASSYGGRELFF. V is TRBV6-5 and J is TRBJ2-2, with D maybe TRBD1 (6 bases). The CDR3 has 12 residues. Looked up from germline, CDR1 is MNHEY and CDR2 is SVGAGI. Trimming took 3 bases from V and 9 from J, leaving 8 bases between them.

This chain joins TRBV30 and TRBJ1-4; 10 bases are a match to TRBD1. CDR3 length equals 14 residues. With 5 bases clipped from V and 7 bases from J, the junction kept 7 bases outside the gene matches. Germline V gene sequence: CDR1 GTSNPN, CDR2 SVGIG (reference sequence). In DNA, the CDR3 is TGTGCCTGGGATGGTGGGACAGGGGTTGAAAAACTGTTTTTT. This codes for CAWDGGTGVEKLFF.